Following are 19 T cell receptor beta chains from one sample sequenced in a study of response to subunit inactivated influenza vaccine. Using its own MiXCR run on the RT-PCR reads, TCRdb lists one record per CDR3 protein. This table holds approximately 300,000 distinct CDR3 sequences, 22% found once. The material sequenced was PBMCs from blood, taken roughly 20 months after vaccination. Every receptor here comes from a man between 50 and 75 years old who received an inactivated influenza vaccine.

The rearrangement uses TRBV12-3 or TRBV12-4 and TRBJ2-4; 9 bases agree with TRBD2. This CDR3 spans 15 amino acids. The trim removed 2 bases at V and 6 bases at J, leaving 5 bases unmatched. The CDR3 DNA sequence: TGTGCCAGCAGTTTATCTAGCGGGGTGGGAAACATTCAGTACTTC. Protein product: CASSLSSGVGNIQYF.

CDR3 in DNA: TGTGCCAGCAGCACGCGACAGGGAACTAGCACAGATACGCAGTATTTT. Its protein product is CASSTRQGTSTDTQYF. The chain uses TRBV4-2 and TRBJ2-3; 7 nucleotides agree with TRBD1. The J segment lost 0 bases and the V segment lost 5 bases, leaving 8 bases of the junction unmatched. The V gene's germline CDR1 is LGHNA and CDR2 YNFKEQ. The CDR3 has 16 amino acids.

This clonotype came up many times. The chain carries TRBV7-2 and TRBJ1-4; tentatively, D is TRBD1 (5 bases). V was cut by 5 bases and J by 1 base, with 14 bases left in between. This CDR3 region has 16 residues. Germline V gene sequence: CDR1 SGHTA, CDR2 FQGNSA. This chain's CDR3 is CASSKDRALTNEKLFF. DNA of the CDR3: TGTGCCAGCAGCAAAGACAGAGCTCTAACTAATGAAAAACTGTTTTTT.

This clonotype was recorded at least ten times. V and J are TRBV5-6 and TRBJ1-2, with a weak D call TRBD1 (5 bases). V was clipped by 5 bases and J by 7 bases, with 15 bases between them. The germline V gene has CDR1 SGHDT and CDR2 YYEEEE. The CDR3 has 13 amino acids. CDR3 DNA: TGTGCCAGCAGTTTCGCAGGGAATTCTGGCTACACCTTC. Residues: CASSFAGNSGYTF.

This clonotype was picked up one time. The chain recombines TRBV13 with TRBJ1-2, with TRBD1 identical over 9 bases. The CDR3 loop spans 14 amino acids. V lost 4 bases, J lost 7 bases, and 7 bases stayed unmatched. Per the germline V gene, CDR1 is PRHDT and CDR2 is FYEKMQ (reference sequence). Here the CDR3 DNA reads TGTGCCAGCAGCTCAGGGACAGGGACTAGTGGCTACACCTTC. Amino acids: CASSSGTGTSGYTF.

The V call is TRBV3-1, the J call TRBJ1-6; no definite D call. The CDR3 extends over 14 amino acids. Trimming removed 1 base from V and 10 bases from J, with 11 bases in between. Germline CDR1 and CDR2: LGHDT and YNNKEL (reference sequence). This chain's CDR3 is CASSQGLPLSPLHF. Here the CDR3 DNA reads TGTGCCAGCAGCCAAGGCCTCCCTTTGTCACCCCTCCACTTT.

V usage is TRBV7-9 and J usage is TRBJ2-7; a weak D match, TRBD1 (5 bases). This CDR3 has 14 residues. V was clipped by 5 bases and J by 0 bases, with 11 bases between them. Germline V gene sequence: CDR1 SEHNR, CDR2 FQNEAQ (reference sequence). The CDR3 DNA is TGTGCCAGCAGCGACCGACAGAGCTCCTACGAGCAGTACTTC. Translated: CASSDRQSSYEQYF. Drawing the rest from reference TRBV7-9 and TRBJ2-7, the complete variable domain is DTGVSQNPRHKITKRGQNVTFRCDPISEHNRLYWYRQTLGQGPEFLTYFQNEAQLEKSRLLSDRFSAERPKGSFSTLEIQRTEQGDSAMYLCASSDRQSSYEQYFGPGTRLTVT.

Regarding this clonotype: This CDR3 is missing its conserved last phenylalanine or tryptophan, likely due to a read error. This CDR3 is CASIRGNTEAFL. The CDR3 DNA is TGTGCCAGCATCCGGGGGAACACTGAAGCTTTCCTT. The chain couples TRBV2 to TRBJ1-1; no clear D gene. The CDR3 has 12 amino acids. The V end was cut by 7 bases, the J end by 1 base, with 7 bases between. The germline V gene encodes CDR1 SNHLY and CDR2 FYNNEI.

With regard to this clonotype: This may stem from a read error, because a much larger clone lies one nucleotide away. Lacking the conserved final phenylalanine or tryptophan, this CDR3 likely reflects a read error. The genes are TRBV29-1 and TRBJ1-1, with D unclear. The CDR3 length is 15 residues. Germline-derived CDR1 and CDR2 are SQVTM and ANQGSEA. Trimming left V 5 bases short and J 4 bases short, with 20 bases between. CDR3 in DNA: TGCAGCGTTCCCACTGACTGGCCCTCCAGCACTGAAGCTTTCTGT. Its protein is CSVPTDWPSSTEAFC.

This chain links TRBV27 with TRBJ2-3; 7 bases map to TRBD2. CDR1 is MNHEY, CDR2 SMNVEV, per germline (reference sequence). This CDR3 contains 18 residues. The V and J ends lost 6 bases and 0 bases, in that order; junction bases with no gene match: 15. CDR3 loop: CASSKRPTDGRSTDTQYF. CDR3 nucleotide sequence: TGTGCCAGCAGCAAAAGGCCAACCGACGGGAGGAGCACAGATACGCAGTATTTT.

This clonotype has a count of ten or more. The chain combines TRBV6-2 or TRBV6-3 with TRBJ1-5; the D is unclear. V shed 8 bases and J shed 3 bases, with 14 bases lying between them. CDR1 is MNHEY, CDR2 SVGEGT, per germline. The CDR3 is made up of 14 amino acids. CDR3 DNA: TGTGCCAGCGGTTCAGGAGAGAACAATCAGCCCCAGCATTTT. Its translation: CASGSGENNQPQHF.

J is TRBJ2-5 and V is TRBV5-1, with D perhaps TRBD1 (6 bases). This CDR3 comprises 15 residues. Germline CDR1 SGHRS, CDR2 YFSETQ. V was pared by 1 base and J by 3 bases, with 13 bases between. CDR3 residues: CASSLQGRIEETQYF. In nucleotides, the CDR3 is TGCGCCAGCAGCTTGCAGGGGCGCATTGAAGAGACCCAGTACTTC.

The chain joins TRBV1 to TRBJ1-2; TRBD1, the table's D call, lacks a check against the DNA. TRBV1 is reported as a pseudogene. This CDR3 spans 18 amino acids. The chain's CDR3 is CTSSQDRNLAGGIYGYTF. CDR3 sequence (DNA): TGCACCAGCAGCCAAGATAGAAATCTTGCAGGGGGCATTTATGGCTACACCTTC.

This clonotype was picked up many times. The chain is built from TRBV15 and TRBJ1-3; perhaps TRBD1 as D (5 bases). Germline loops: CDR1 LNHNV, CDR2 YYDKDF (reference sequence). Trimming left V 6 bases short and J 2 bases short, with 11 bases between. The CDR3 loop spans 14 amino acids. CDR3 residues: CATREGAAGNTIYF. The CDR3 bases are TGTGCCACCAGGGAAGGGGCGGCTGGAAACACCATATATTTT.

A few counts support this clonotype. This sequence joins TRBV20-1 and TRBJ2-3; D ambiguous. This CDR3 spans 12 amino acids. Looked up from germline, CDR1 is DFQATT and CDR2 is SNEGSKA (reference sequence). Trimming took off 3 bases at V and 2 bases at J, with 6 bases between the two ends. The CDR3 loop reads CSASSYTDTQYF. The CDR3 DNA reads TGCAGTGCTAGTTCATACACAGATACGCAGTATTTT.

This clonotype was seen only a few times. V and J are TRBV7-2 and TRBJ1-2; no firm D call. The CDR3 spans 12 residues. V shed 2 bases and J shed 10 bases, with 11 bases lying between them. Germline assignment: CDR1 SGHTA and CDR2 FQGNSA. CDR3 amino acids: CASSLSRVNYTF. The DNA for the CDR3 is TGTGCCAGCAGCTTAAGTAGGGTGAACTACACCTTC.

This clonotype has more than one count but fewer than ten. The CDR3 DNA follows: TGTGCCAGCAGCTTGAGGCAGGTGTCCTACAATGAGCAGTTCTTC. It translates to CASSLRQVSYNEQFF. This sequence joins TRBV5-4 and TRBJ2-1, with D hard to call. Between the trimmed V and J ends, which lost 1 base and 1 base, there was a span of 9 bases. CDR1 and CDR2 from the germline V gene are SGHNT and YYREEE (reference sequence). CDR3 size: 15 residues.

This clonotype was observed a few times. J is TRBJ1-6 and V is TRBV18; 7 nucleotides match TRBD1. The CDR3 has 18 amino acids. V lost 2 bases, J lost 4 bases, and 11 bases stayed unmatched. Looked up from germline, CDR1 is KGHSH and CDR2 is LQKENI. The CDR3 region is CASSPSIIPGQYNSPLHF. CDR3 DNA: TGTGCCAGCTCACCATCGATCATTCCGGGACAGTATAATTCACCCCTCCACTTT.

Only a few counts were recorded for this clonotype. This chain uses TRBV7-9 with TRBJ2-5; the match to TRBD1 covers 7 bases. V shed 3 bases, J shed 4 bases, and the junction held 5 bases outside the gene matches. This CDR3 contains 14 residues. In germline, CDR1 is SEHNR, CDR2 FQNEAQ (reference sequence). The CDR3 DNA reads as TGTGCCAGCAGCTTCGAGGGGGCGCGAGAGACCCAGTACTTC. Encoded protein: CASSFEGARETQYF.